This is a list of T cell receptor beta chains from one sample in a study of cytomegalovirus exposure and HLA in healthy donors. Assay: immunoSEQ multiplex PCR; the TCRdb copy retains only in-frame clones and omits some. This sample carries approximately 190,000 clones, around four fifths of them seen once, and the ten largest clones take about 2.4%. Material: PBMCs. The receptors derive from a woman aged 50 to 60 in good health and CMV-seropositive. CDR3s include the opening cysteine and the closing phenylalanine or tryptophan. The D gene is left open where the match is weak. Expanded clones are given a class, and other clones once, few, many or no size at all.

j_gene: TRBJ2-1
abundance: NA
len: 15
v_gene: TRBV11-3
d_gene: NA
CDR3nt: TGTGCCAGCAGCTTTGGGACTCCTTCCTACAATGAGCAGTTCTTC
CDR3aa: CASSFGTPSYNEQFF

j_gene: TRBJ2-1
abundance: NA
len: 16
v_gene: TRBV14
d_gene: TRBD2
CDR3nt: TGTGCCAGCAGCCAAGACCGGGGGGGGAACTACAATGAGCAGTTCTTC
CDR3aa: CASSQDRGGNYNEQFF

j_gene: TRBJ1-1
abundance: NA
len: 15
v_gene: TRBV7-3
d_gene: TRBD1
CDR3nt: TGTGCCAGCAGCTTAATGGGACAGGGGAGTGCTGAAGCTTTCTTT
CDR3aa: CASSLMGQGSAEAFF

j_gene: TRBJ2-1
abundance: once
len: 16
v_gene: TRBV7-8
d_gene: TRBD2
CDR3nt: TGTGCCAGCAGCCCCCTCGGGGCGGGGGGCTACAATGAGCAGTTCTTC
CDR3aa: CASSPLGAGGYNEQFF

j_gene: TRBJ1-2
abundance: few
len: 13
v_gene: TRBV7-2
d_gene: NA
CDR3nt: TGTGCCAGCACCCCAACAGGGAACTATGGCTACACCTTC
CDR3aa: CASTPTGNYGYTF

j_gene: TRBJ1-2
abundance: NA
len: 14
v_gene: TRBV10-3
d_gene: TRBD1
CDR3nt: TGTGCCATCAGTGAGGGCTTACAGGGGAGTCCCTACACCTTC
CDR3aa: CAISEGLQGSPYTF

j_gene: TRBJ2-1
abundance: NA
len: 14
v_gene: TRBV6-5
d_gene: NA
CDR3nt: TGTGCCAGCATGGACAGAGCCGTGTACAATGAGCAGTTCTTC
CDR3aa: CASMDRAVYNEQFF

j_gene: TRBJ1-5
abundance: NA
len: 15
v_gene: TRBV7-2
d_gene: TRBD1
CDR3nt: TGTGCCAGCAGCTTGAACAGGGGGGATAATCAGCCCCAGCATTTT
CDR3aa: CASSLNRGDNQPQHF

j_gene: TRBJ2-2
abundance: NA
len: 17
v_gene: TRBV7-8
d_gene: TRBD2
CDR3nt: TGTGCCAGCAGCTTAGACCCTAGCGGGAGGGACACCGGGGAGCTGTTTTTT
CDR3aa: CASSLDPSGRDTGELFF

j_gene: TRBJ2-4
abundance: once
len: 18
v_gene: TRBV14
d_gene: NA
CDR3nt: TGTGCCAGCAGCCAAGTTCCGGCGGGGGCTCTGGGCAAAAACATTCAGTACTTC
CDR3aa: CASSQVPAGALGKNIQYF

j_gene: TRBJ1-1
abundance: NA
len: 14
v_gene: TRBV7-2
d_gene: NA
CDR3nt: TGTGCCAGCAGCTTAGATGGGGGAGGGACTGAAGCTTTCTTT
CDR3aa: CASSLDGGGTEAFF

j_gene: TRBJ2-1
abundance: NA
len: 16
v_gene: TRBV9
d_gene: TRBD2
CDR3nt: TGTGCCAGCAGCGTAGGGCCCGGGGGGTCAGGTAATGAGCAGTTCTTC
CDR3aa: CASSVGPGGSGNEQFF

j_gene: TRBJ1-1
abundance: NA
len: 14
v_gene: TRBV15
d_gene: NA
CDR3nt: TGTGCCACCAGCAGAGGGGTTGAAGGCAGGGCGGCTTTCTTT
CDR3aa: CATSRGVEGRAAFF

j_gene: TRBJ2-3
abundance: NA
len: 16
v_gene: TRBV7-6
d_gene: TRBD1
CDR3nt: TGTGCCAGCAGCTTAGGGACAGGGGGCTTCCCAGATACGCAGTATTTT
CDR3aa: CASSLGTGGFPDTQYF

j_gene: TRBJ2-5
abundance: NA
len: 14
v_gene: TRBV6-5
d_gene: NA
CDR3nt: TGTGCCAGCAGTTACGCAACTAGCACGGAGACCCAGTACTTC
CDR3aa: CASSYATSTETQYF

j_gene: TRBJ2-7
abundance: NA
len: 15
v_gene: TRBV6-4
d_gene: TRBD1
CDR3nt: TGTGCCAGCACCCCCCCGGACAGGGGGGGGTACGAGCAGTACTTC
CDR3aa: CASTPPDRGGYEQYF

j_gene: TRBJ1-1
abundance: few
len: 15
v_gene: TRBV5-1
d_gene: TRBD1
CDR3nt: TGCGCCAGCAGCACGGACAGGGGACGGAACACTGAAGCTTTCTTT
CDR3aa: CASSTDRGRNTEAFF

j_gene: TRBJ2-5
abundance: NA
len: 12
v_gene: TRBV5-1
d_gene: NA
CDR3nt: TGCGCCAGCGGAGCGTACCAAGAGACCCAGTACTTC
CDR3aa: CASGAYQETQYF

j_gene: TRBJ2-5
abundance: NA
len: 14
v_gene: TRBV7-9
d_gene: NA
CDR3nt: TGTGCCAGCAGCTTAGCTCAGGGTTCGGAGACCCAGTACTTC
CDR3aa: CASSLAQGSETQYF

j_gene: TRBJ2-2
abundance: few
len: 17
v_gene: TRBV5-4
d_gene: NA
CDR3nt: TGTGCCAGCAGCTTGGGGGCAGCAATCGCGAACACCGGGGAGCTGTTTTTT
CDR3aa: CASSLGAAIANTGELFF

j_gene: TRBJ2-2
abundance: NA
len: 15
v_gene: TRBV11-2
d_gene: NA
CDR3nt: TGTGCCAGCAGCTTATCTGGACAGCTCACCGGGGAGCTGTTTTTT
CDR3aa: CASSLSGQLTGELFF

j_gene: TRBJ2-1
abundance: NA
len: 15
v_gene: TRBV10-2
d_gene: NA
CDR3nt: TGCGCCAGCAGTGAGAGGCGGGGTTCAGCGCATGAGCAGTTCTTC
CDR3aa: CASSERRGSAHEQFF

j_gene: TRBJ2-2
abundance: NA
len: 14
v_gene: TRBV5-1
d_gene: TRBD1
CDR3nt: TGCGCCAGCCAGGGGACAGCGAACACCGGGGAGCTGTTTTTT
CDR3aa: CASQGTANTGELFF

j_gene: TRBJ1-6
abundance: NA
len: 15
v_gene: TRBV27
d_gene: TRBD1
CDR3nt: TGTGCCAGCGGGACAGGGAGCTCCTATAATTCACCCCTCCACTTT
CDR3aa: CASGTGSSYNSPLHF

j_gene: TRBJ1-1
abundance: NA
len: 14
v_gene: TRBV6-5
d_gene: NA
CDR3nt: TGTGCCAGCAGTTACGGCGGACAGAACACTGAAGCTTTCTTT
CDR3aa: CASSYGGQNTEAFF

j_gene: TRBJ2-7
abundance: NA
len: 14
v_gene: TRBV5-5
d_gene: NA
CDR3nt: TGTGCCAGCAGCTTGGGGTCAGGGAGGTACGAGCAGTACTTC
CDR3aa: CASSLGSGRYEQYF

j_gene: TRBJ2-7
abundance: NA
len: 16
v_gene: TRBV4-1
d_gene: TRBD1
CDR3nt: TGCGCCAGCAGCCAAGCCGGGACAGGGAGACCTCTAGAGCAGTACTTC
CDR3aa: CASSQAGTGRPLEQYF

j_gene: TRBJ2-1
abundance: NA
len: 17
v_gene: TRBV7-2
d_gene: TRBD2
CDR3nt: TGTGCCAGCAGCGCGGCCCCCGGCACTAGCGGCTACAATGAGCAGTTCTTC
CDR3aa: CASSAAPGTSGYNEQFF

j_gene: TRBJ1-6
abundance: NA
len: 17
v_gene: TRBV7-2
d_gene: TRBD1
CDR3nt: TGTGCCAGCAGCTTAGCGGGGGTGACAGGGGGTAATTCACCCCTCCACTTT
CDR3aa: CASSLAGVTGGNSPLHF

j_gene: TRBJ2-3
abundance: NA
len: 17
v_gene: TRBV7-2
d_gene: TRBD2
CDR3nt: TGTGCCAGCAGCTTAAGGATAGCGGGGGGCAGCACAGATACGCAGTATTTT
CDR3aa: CASSLRIAGGSTDTQYF

j_gene: TRBJ1-2
abundance: few
len: 13
v_gene: TRBV2
d_gene: TRBD1
CDR3nt: TGTGCCAGCAGTAAAGGACAGGGCGATGGCTACACCTTC
CDR3aa: CASSKGQGDGYTF

j_gene: TRBJ1-4
abundance: NA
len: 15
v_gene: TRBV4-2
d_gene: NA
CDR3nt: TGTGCCAGCAGCCAACACTCCCCGGGTCGAGAAAAACTGTTTTTT
CDR3aa: CASSQHSPGREKLFF

j_gene: TRBJ2-5
abundance: NA
len: 16
v_gene: TRBV6-6
d_gene: NA
CDR3nt: TGTGCCAGCAGACCTCGACAGGCGATCCTAGGGGAGACCCAGTACTTC
CDR3aa: CASRPRQAILGETQYF

j_gene: TRBJ2-6
abundance: NA
len: 16
v_gene: TRBV6-1
d_gene: NA
CDR3nt: TGTGCCAGCAGTGACAGGGGAAGCTCTGGGGCCAACGTCCTGACTTTC
CDR3aa: CASSDRGSSGANVLTF

j_gene: TRBJ2-7
abundance: NA
len: 14
v_gene: TRBV11-2
d_gene: TRBD1
CDR3nt: TGTGCCAGCAGCTACTACACAGGGGGCTACGAGCAGTACTTC
CDR3aa: CASSYYTGGYEQYF

j_gene: TRBJ1-5
abundance: NA
len: 15
v_gene: TRBV4-2
d_gene: TRBD1
CDR3nt: TGTGCCAGCAGCCGACAGGGACGAACAGATCAGCCCCAGCATTTT
CDR3aa: CASSRQGRTDQPQHF

j_gene: TRBJ1-1
abundance: NA
len: 15
v_gene: TRBV7-2
d_gene: NA
CDR3nt: TGTGCCAGCAGCTTAGAGATAGGGAGGTCCACTGAAGCTTTCTTT
CDR3aa: CASSLEIGRSTEAFF

j_gene: TRBJ2-7
abundance: few
len: 12
v_gene: TRBV5-6
d_gene: NA
CDR3nt: TGTGCCAGCAGCGCCGGGACCTACGAGCAGTACTTC
CDR3aa: CASSAGTYEQYF

j_gene: TRBJ2-1
abundance: NA
len: 15
v_gene: TRBV6-5
d_gene: TRBD1
CDR3nt: TGTGCCAGCAGTTACGGCCAGAGAGGGGGCGGTGAGCAGTTCTTC
CDR3aa: CASSYGQRGGGEQFF

j_gene: TRBJ1-2
abundance: NA
len: 14
v_gene: TRBV28
d_gene: NA
CDR3nt: TGTGCCAGCAGTTTACGCCCCGGACAGTATGGCTACACCTTC
CDR3aa: CASSLRPGQYGYTF

j_gene: TRBJ2-3
abundance: NA
len: 15
v_gene: TRBV25-1
d_gene: TRBD2
CDR3nt: TGTGCCAGCAGTGAAATAGCGGGGGGCACAGATACGCAGTATTTT
CDR3aa: CASSEIAGGTDTQYF

j_gene: TRBJ2-1
abundance: NA
len: 12
v_gene: TRBV5-4
d_gene: NA
CDR3nt: TGTGCCAGCAGCTTGGGAGATAATGAGCAGTTCTTC
CDR3aa: CASSLGDNEQFF

j_gene: TRBJ2-1
abundance: NA
len: 15
v_gene: TRBV11-2
d_gene: NA
CDR3nt: TGTGCCAGCCGCACGCAGGCGGGGGCCAGGGGAGAGCAGTTCTTC
CDR3aa: CASRTQAGARGEQFF